The text below deals with one T cell receptor beta chain. An end of the junction does not agree with germline; a read error may underlie this. The data stem from a study of Graves' ophthalmopathy and Graves' hyperthyroidism. Amplified material comprised TCR beta CDR3 regions derived from RNA transcripts. The library came from an HTBI-primed first-round RT-PCR and a second-round multiplex PCR. A single record per CDR3 protein comes from TCRdb applying MiXCR to the multiplex PCR reads. This sample has about 640,000 distinct CDR3 sequences, with about two fifths found just once. Germline loops: CDR1 SGHRS, CDR2 YFSETQ. The CDR3 spans 14 residues.

The chain recombines TRBV5-1 with TRBJ2-7, with D possibly being TRBD2 (6 bases). This sequence was found in an adult man with Graves' ophthalmopathy. The sample was peripheral blood. The CDR3 coding sequence is TGTGCCAGCAGCTTCGGGAGTTACTCCTACGAGCAGTACTTC. Its protein is CASSFGSYSYEQYF. The full variable domain, with the rest looked up from reference TRBV5-1 and TRBJ2-7, is KAGVTQTPRYLIKTRGQQVTLSCSPISGHRSVSWYQQTPGQGLQFLFEYFSETQRNKGNFPGRFSGRQFSNSRSEMNVSTLELGDSALYLCASSFGSYSYEQYFGPGTRLTVT.